Presented here are 20 T cell receptor beta chains from one specimen sequenced in a study of T-cell memory formation after mild COVID-19. TCRdb called the 5' RACE reads again in MiXCR, with one record for every CDR3 protein. In the table there are about 150,000 distinct CDR3 sequences, 15% to 20% of which are singletons. Sequenced input: PBMCs or a T cell subset sorted from them (not recorded which). These receptors all come from an adult woman who had mild COVID-19 (a few samples of this study predate the infection). Cell type and time point are not known.

There are a few counts of this clonotype. This chain joins TRBV4-2 and TRBJ2-1; perhaps TRBD2 as D (5 bases). CDR1 and CDR2 (germline): LGHNA, YNFKEQ. V lost 4 bases, J lost 0 bases, and 16 bases lay in between. The CDR3 runs to 17 residues. CDR3 sequence (DNA): TGTGCCAGCAGCCCCTTGGAGGTGATTAGCTCCTACAATGAGCAGTTCTTC. Translating it yields CASSPLEVISSYNEQFF.

This clonotype has just a few counts. The chain is built from TRBV19 and TRBJ2-1; 10 nucleotides align to TRBD2. J gave up 0 bases and V 3 bases, and 5 bases lay outside the gene matches. Germline values: CDR1 LNHDA, CDR2 SQIVND (reference sequence). The CDR3 sequence is 17 residues long. The CDR3 bases are TGTGCCAGTAGTATGAAGGCTAGCGGGAGCTCCTACAATGAGCAGTTCTTC. Protein product: CASSMKASGSSYNEQFF. Full variable domain (rest looked up from reference TRBV19 and TRBJ2-1): DGGITQSPKYLFRKEGQNVTLSCEQNLNHDAMYWYRQDPGQGLRLIYYSQIVNDFQKGDIAEGYSVSREKKESFPLTVTSAQKNPTAFYLCASSMKASGSSYNEQFFGPGTRLTVL.

Only a few counts were recorded for this clonotype. The chain is built from TRBV5-1 and TRBJ2-7; 8 bases line up with TRBD1. Trimming at V came to 4 bases and at J to 0 bases, leaving 3 bases not matched to a gene. CDR3 length: 14 residues. The germline gives CDR1 SGHRS, CDR2 YFSETQ. CDR3 bases: TGCGCCAGCAGCACCGGGACAGGCTCCTACGAGCAGTACTTC. This encodes CASSTGTGSYEQYF.

The gene calls are TRBV3-1 and TRBJ2-1; 11 nucleotides agree with TRBD2. Germline V CDR1 and CDR2: LGHDT, YNNKEL (reference sequence). With V trimmed by 2 bases and J by 4 bases, 4 bases remained unmatched. CDR3 length: 16 amino acids. DNA of the CDR3: TGTGCCAGCAGCCAACTTAGCGGGAGGGGGTACAATGAGCAGTTCTTC. It encodes CASSQLSGRGYNEQFF.

The chain carries TRBV6-2 or TRBV6-3 and TRBJ1-2; D is possibly TRBD1 (5 bases). V lost 11 bases, J lost 2 bases, and 15 bases lay in between. The CDR3 runs 13 residues. CDR1 MNHEY and CDR2 SVGEGT come from the germline V gene. The CDR3 DNA reads as TGTGCCTCATCACAGGTGTCCAACTATGGCTACACCTTC. It codes for CASSQVSNYGYTF.

This clonotype was recorded at least ten times. The chain links TRBV27 to TRBJ2-1; unclear D gene. The CDR3 is made up of 14 amino acids. Trimming removed 5 bases at V and 7 bases at J, with 15 bases between. Germline loops: CDR1 MNHEY, CDR2 SMNVEV (reference sequence). The CDR3 sequence: CASSRVPQVNEQFF. CDR3 coding DNA: TGTGCCAGCAGTCGTGTCCCTCAGGTAAATGAGCAGTTCTTC.

A few counts support this clonotype. The chain recombines TRBV7-9 with TRBJ2-1; 13 bases fit TRBD2. Trimming removed 5 bases from V and 7 bases from J; junction bases left unmatched: 5. Germline loops: CDR1 SEHNR, CDR2 FQNEAQ (reference sequence). The CDR3 has 15 residues. The CDR3 loop is CASSRRTSGSNEQFF. For the CDR3, the DNA is TGTGCCAGCAGCCGGAGGACTAGCGGGAGTAATGAGCAGTTCTTC.

This chain uses TRBV18 with TRBJ2-1; D ambiguous. The length of the CDR3 is 14 residues. Germline CDR1 is KGHSH and CDR2 is LQKENI. The germline V and J ends were trimmed by 0 bases and 7 bases, with 10 bases remaining between them. CDR3 in DNA: TGTGCCAGCTCACCACCATACAGTGGGAATGAGCAGTTCTTC. It is translated as CASSPPYSGNEQFF.

This clonotype was counted many times. The V gene is TRBV7-9, the J gene TRBJ1-1, with no clear D. The CDR3 loop spans 13 amino acids. Germline-derived CDR1 and CDR2 are SEHNR and FQNEAQ (reference sequence). Trimming took off 2 bases at V and 3 bases at J, with 7 bases between the two ends. The CDR3 region has the DNA TGTGCCAGCAGCTTAAACGGGGACACTGAAGCTTTCTTT. This sequence encodes CASSLNGDTEAFF.

This clonotype turned up a few times. CDR3 sequence: CASSPPWQGSDQPQHF. As DNA, the CDR3 is TGTGCCAGCAGTCCCCCATGGCAGGGGAGTGATCAGCCCCAGCATTTT. The chain couples TRBV12-3 or TRBV12-4 to TRBJ1-5; TRBD1 is a possible D gene (6 bases). This CDR3 spans 16 amino acids. V lost 5 bases, J lost 5 bases, and 19 bases lay in between.

The chain couples TRBV6-5 to TRBJ2-5; possible D gene TRBD2, 5 bases. Trimming cost V 7 bases and J 5 bases, with 11 bases left between them. Germline V gives CDR1 MNHEY, CDR2 SVGAGI. CDR3 size: 12 residues. The CDR3, as DNA: TGTGCCAGCAAGCGGACCTCGGAGACCCAGTACTTC. Protein sequence: CASKRTSETQYF.

This chain uses TRBV11-2 with TRBJ2-3; D is unclear. CDR1 and CDR2 (germline): SGHAT, FQNNGV. V gave up 0 bases and J gave up 1 base, with 14 bases separating them. The CDR3 extends over 17 amino acids. CDR3 DNA sequence: TGTGCCAGCAGCTTAGAGTTCATTTATGGGGGCACAGATACGCAGTATTTT. Translation: CASSLEFIYGGTDTQYF.

This chain links TRBV11-2 with TRBJ2-6; D is unclear. The V gene's germline CDR1 is SGHAT and CDR2 FQNNGV. The CDR3 covers 12 residues. V gave up 9 bases and J gave up 1 base, with 4 bases separating them. CDR3 sequence (DNA): TGTGCCAGTGGGTCTGGGGCCAACGTCCTGACTTTC. Amino acids: CASGSGANVLTF.

This clonotype was observed a few times. The chain links TRBV7-3 to TRBJ2-5; 8 positions match TRBD1. The CDR3 runs to 13 residues. The V gene's germline CDR1 is SGHTA and CDR2 FQGTGA. Losses at the gene ends were 6 bases for V and 7 bases for J; bases not matched to a gene: 7. CDR3 loop: CASSSQGAGTQYF. CDR3 nucleotide sequence: TGTGCCAGCAGTTCGCAGGGGGCCGGGACCCAGTACTTC.

The chain combines TRBV12-3 or TRBV12-4 with TRBJ1-2; D may be TRBD1 (6 bases). V gave up 5 bases and J gave up 5 bases, with 9 bases separating them. The CDR3 is 12 residues long. This CDR3 is CASSIQGYGYTF. CDR3 bases: TGTGCCAGCAGTATACAGGGTTATGGCTACACCTTC.

The V gene is TRBV10-3, the J gene TRBJ1-1, with D unclear. V lost 0 bases, J lost 11 bases, and 13 bases lay in between. Germline V gene sequence: CDR1 ENHRY, CDR2 SYGVKD. There are 13 residues in the CDR3. The CDR3 DNA sequence: TGTGCCATCAGTGAGTCTTTTGAGCGGGAGGCTTTCTTT. This sequence encodes CAISESFEREAFF.

This clonotype has a count of ten or more. J is TRBJ2-4 and V is TRBV12-3 or TRBV12-4; the match to TRBD2 covers 11 bases. V was pared by 6 bases and J by 3 bases, with 1 base of the junction left unmatched. The CDR3 is 14 residues long. The CDR3 DNA follows: TGTGCCAGCAGCCTAGCGGGAGGCAAAAACATTCAGTACTTC. Amino acids: CASSLAGGKNIQYF.

V and J are TRBV20-1 and TRBJ2-7; D is perhaps TRBD2 (6 bases). CDR3 size: 15 residues. V lost 5 bases and J lost 0, with 17 bases in between. CDR1 DFQATT and CDR2 SNEGSKA come from the germline V gene (reference sequence). CDR3 coding DNA: TGCAGTGCTCGCCCCGGGAGCGTTAGCTCCTACGAGCAGTACTTC. This codes for CSARPGSVSSYEQYF.

The V call is TRBV20-1, the J call TRBJ1-6; possibly TRBD1 for D (5 bases). Germline V gene lookup returns CDR1 DFQATT and CDR2 SNEGSKA (reference sequence). V was shortened by 5 bases and J by 0 bases, with 14 bases between the two germline ends. This CDR3 comprises 16 residues. The CDR3 reads CSAGGGMSSYNSPLHF. CDR3 in DNA: TGCAGTGCTGGGGGGGGGATGAGCTCCTATAATTCACCCCTCCACTTT.

This clonotype was detected only a few times. V is TRBV20-1 and J is TRBJ2-7; TRBD2 matches 10 bases. V was clipped by 2 bases and J by 6 bases; unmatched bases: 4. The CDR3 spans 13 residues. Germline lookup yields CDR1 DFQATT and CDR2 SNEGSKA (reference sequence). The CDR3 DNA sequence: TGCAGTGCTAGAATCAGCGGGGGGGCCGAGCAGTACTTC. Its protein is CSARISGGAEQYF.